This T cell receptor (beta chain) derives from a study of a mutant IDH1 vaccine in newly diagnosed glioma. CDR3 length equals 16 residues. Germline V gives CDR1 MNHNY, CDR2 SVGAGI (reference sequence). Trimming took 2 bases from V and 6 from J, leaving 16 bases between them. The time point was: week 47, end of study. Vaccination used 300 ug of mutant IDH1 20-mer peptide per dose, with topical imiquimod. The donor cohort comprised cases of new WHO grade 3 or 4 IDH1-mutant, ATRX-lost astrocytoma. Study conclusions and caveats: Pseudoprogression looked unconnected to shifts in top peripheral T cell clonotypes.

Sequencing used immunoSEQ multiplex PCR; TCRdb keeps in-frame clones, though not all of them. The sample holds under 40,000 clones, approximately 83% seen once. With respect to this clone: What it binds is unknown.

Sample: PBMCs, taken from a glioma patient whose treatment included an IDH1 peptide vaccine. This sequence originates from a man aged 25 to 40 with glioma. The chain has TRBV6-6 and TRBJ1-4, with D perhaps matching TRBD1 (6 bases). The CDR3 sequence: CASSYGRGGVDEKLFF. CDR3 in DNA: TGTGCCAGCAGTTACGGCAGGGGAGGAGTCGATGAAAAACTGTTTTTT.